Each of the 32 T cell receptor beta chains below was sequenced from the same sample in a study of metastatic and nonmetastatic thyroid tumors. Every patient underwent thyroid surgery untreated. TCRdb re-called the PCR reads through MiXCR. This sample yields about 16,000 clones, of which 13% are seen a single time; 25% to 30% belongs to the top ten. Source material: blood. The receptors derive from a female donor with papillary thyroid cancer or a benign thyroid nodule (not recorded which). Some clones in this sample may be carry-over from other donors' samples.

This clone came up a few times. This rearrangement joins TRBV13 to TRBJ1-2; D is unclear. Germline V lookup: CDR1 PRHDT, CDR2 FYEKMQ (reference sequence). This CDR3 spans 16 amino acids. Trimming pared 5 bases from V and 0 bases from J, leaving 16 bases between. Written as DNA, the CDR3 is TGTGCCAGCAGCCCCCCGAGTACAGCTTCTAACTATGGCTACACCTTC. Translation: CASSPPSTASNYGYTF. Based on the CDR3 plus reference TRBV13 and TRBJ1-2, the full variable domain is AAGVIQSPRHLIKEKRETATLKCYPIPRHDTVYWYQQGPGQDPQFLISFYEKMQSDKGSIPDRFSAQQFSDYHSELNMSSLELGDSALYFCASSPPSTASNYGYTFGSGTRLTVV.

The chain uses TRBV28 and TRBJ2-7; TRBD1 aligns across 8 bases. CDR1 is MDHEN, CDR2 SYDVKM, per germline. V shed 6 bases and J 5 bases; nucleotides not matched to a gene: 12. The CDR3 is 15 amino acids. CDR3 sequence: CASSTQTGGENEQYF. CDR3 nucleotides: TGTGCCAGCAGCACCCAAACAGGGGGAGAGAACGAGCAGTACTTC.

This clone was recorded many times. V gene TRBV24-1 combines with J gene TRBJ2-5; 13 bases are a match to TRBD2. The CDR3 contains 18 residues. The V gene's germline CDR1 is KGHDR and CDR2 SFDVKD. Trimming at V came to 4 bases and at J to 5 bases, leaving 12 bases not matched to a gene. CDR3 in DNA: TGTGCCACCAGTGACCCGGGACTAGCGGGATACGGGATGGAGACCCAGTACTTC. This gives the protein CATSDPGLAGYGMETQYF.

This clone came up many times. The chain is built from TRBV2 and TRBJ2-7; TRBD2 aligns across 13 bases. The CDR3 is made up of 16 amino acids. J was trimmed by 4 bases and V by 5 bases; bases with no gene match: 8. Germline assignment: CDR1 SNHLY and CDR2 FYNNEI. The CDR3, as DNA: TGTGCCAGCAGTCTAGGGACTAGCGGGATCGGTTACGAGCAGTACTTC. It codes for CASSLGTSGIGYEQYF.

This clone has at least ten counts. The chain joins TRBV3-1 to TRBJ2-1, with 12 nucleotides matching TRBD2. The V gene's germline CDR1 is LGHDT and CDR2 YNNKEL (reference sequence). Trimming took 0 bases from V and 7 from J; bases not matched to a gene: 13. This CDR3 comprises 19 residues. CDR3 amino acids: CASSQDSSSLAGGPNEQFF. The CDR3 DNA sequence: TGTGCCAGCAGCCAAGATAGCTCTTCCCTAGCGGGGGGGCCGAATGAGCAGTTCTTC.

Many counts were recorded for this clone. V is TRBV30 and J is TRBJ2-1; D is unclear. The CDR3 has 12 amino acids. Between the trimmed V and J ends, which lost 0 bases and 15 bases, there was a span of 15 bases. Germline loops: CDR1 GTSNPN, CDR2 SVGIG (reference sequence). The CDR3 spells CAWSVEAPWLFF. The CDR3 DNA sequence: TGTGCCTGGAGTGTTGAGGCTCCCTGGCTGTTCTTC.

The table lists this clone with a few counts. V usage is TRBV5-4 and J usage is TRBJ2-3, with TRBD2 identical over 10 bases. The CDR3 has 16 amino acids. The germline CDR1 and CDR2 sequences are SGHNT and YYREEE (reference sequence). J was trimmed by 2 bases and V by 0 bases; bases with no gene match: 3. Written as DNA, the CDR3 is TGTGCCAGCAGCTTGGGTAGCGGGAGGACCACAGATACGCAGTATTTT. It specifies CASSLGSGRTTDTQYF.

In this sample, this clone turned up many times. The chain has TRBV7-3 and TRBJ1-3; D is uncertain. Germline CDR1 and CDR2: SGHTA and FQGTGA. The CDR3 is made up of 16 amino acids. The germline V and J ends were trimmed by 1 base and 0 bases, with 10 bases remaining between them. The CDR3 sequence: CASSLMRHSSGNTIYF. The DNA for the CDR3 is TGTGCCAGCAGCTTAATGAGACACTCCTCTGGAAACACCATATATTTT. The full variable domain, with the rest looked up from reference TRBV7-3 and TRBJ1-3, is GAGVSQTPSNKVTEKGKYVELRCDPISGHTALYWYRQSLGQGPEFLIYFQGTGAADDSGLPNDRFFAVRPEGSVSTLKIQRTERGDSAVYLCASSLMRHSSGNTIYFGEGSWLTVV.

This clone appeared many times. The chain recombines TRBV7-8 with TRBJ1-6; TRBD1 might be the D (6 bases). CDR3 length equals 16 residues. CDR1 is SGHVS and CDR2 is FQNEAQ in the germline V gene. V was shortened by 0 bases and J by 10 bases, with 16 bases between the two germline ends. The CDR3 DNA is TGTGCCAGCAGCTTAGCCCCCCGGGGGGGGCCCTCACCCCTCCACTTT. The encoded protein is CASSLAPRGGPSPLHF. The whole variable domain, filled in from reference TRBV7-8 and TRBJ1-6, reads GAGVSQSPRYKVAKRGQDVALRCDPISGHVSLFWYQQALGQGPEFLTYFQNEAQLDKSGLPSDRFFAERPEGSVSTLKIQRTQQEDSAVYLCASSLAPRGGPSPLHFGNGTRLTVT.

This clone appeared many times. The chain links TRBV7-2 to TRBJ2-2; D possibly uses TRBD1 or TRBD2 (5 bases each). V was cut by 0 bases and J by 2 bases, with 7 bases left in between. Germline V CDR1 and CDR2: SGHTA, FQGNSA. The CDR3 totals 15 residues. For the CDR3, the DNA is TGTGCCAGCAGCTTAGCGGGGACCAACACCGGGGAGCTGTTTTTT. Translating gives CASSLAGTNTGELFF.

This clone has ten or more counts. This chain connects TRBV12-3 or TRBV12-4 to TRBJ1-1, with D hard to call. The CDR3 has 14 residues. Trimming took 7 bases from V and 5 from J, leaving 17 bases between them. CDR3 in DNA: TGTGCCAGCACCCTGGCACGCCGAGGGACTGAAGCTTTCTTT. Residues: CASTLARRGTEAFF.

The rearrangement joins TRBV6-2 or TRBV6-3 to TRBJ2-1, with 13 bases aligning to TRBD2. V shed 2 bases, J shed 4 bases, and the junction held 2 bases outside the gene matches. The CDR3 contains 16 residues. CDR1 and CDR2 (germline): MNHEY, SVGEGT. CDR3 sequence reads: CASSYRGLAGYNEQFF. CDR3 DNA sequence: TGTGCCAGCAGTTACAGGGGACTAGCGGGGTACAATGAGCAGTTCTTC.

This clone was picked up many times. This sequence joins TRBV28 and TRBJ2-5, with 7 bases matching TRBD2. The CDR3 runs 16 residues. V dropped 6 bases and J dropped 9; count of bases not matched to a gene: 19. Germline V CDR1 and CDR2: MDHEN, SYDVKM. The CDR3 sequence is CASSVLGDGRGGAQYF. Written as DNA, the CDR3 is TGTGCCAGCAGCGTCCTTGGGGACGGTAGGGGAGGGGCCCAGTACTTC.

This clone showed up many times. The chain has TRBV12-3 or TRBV12-4 and TRBJ1-3, with D uncertain. Trimming removed 0 bases from V and 7 bases from J, with 10 bases in between. This CDR3 has 14 residues. In DNA form, the CDR3 reads TGTGCCAGCAGTTTAGCGCGGTCCCGGAACACCATATATTTT. This sequence encodes CASSLARSRNTIYF.

In its sample, this clone was seen a few times. The chain uses TRBV28 and TRBJ2-3, with D perhaps matching TRBD2 (6 bases). V was pared by 6 bases and J by 12 bases, with 19 bases between. Germline CDR1 is MDHEN and CDR2 is SYDVKM. The CDR3 consists of 13 residues. CDR3 sequence (DNA): TGTGCCAGCAGCCTAGCGATGGGAGATGCTCAGTATTTT. Its translation: CASSLAMGDAQYF.

The DNA of the CDR3 is TGTGCCAGTCGTAGCAGCGACTACGAGCAGTACTTC. The encoded protein is CASRSSDYEQYF. The V gene is TRBV19, the J gene TRBJ2-7; D call uncertain. Germline CDR1 and CDR2: LNHDA and SQIVND (reference sequence). V was clipped by 8 bases and J by 3 bases, with 11 bases between them. This CDR3 contains 12 residues. Variable domain in full (rest from reference TRBV19 and TRBJ2-7): DGGITQSPKYLFRKEGQNVTLSCEQNLNHDAMYWYRQDPGQGLRLIYYSQIVNDFQKGDIAEGYSVSREKKESFPLTVTSAQKNPTAFYLCASRSSDYEQYFGPGTRLTVT.

By proportion, this clone is medium-sized. The gene calls are TRBV6-2 or TRBV6-3 and TRBJ2-5; 8 bases align to TRBD1. This CDR3 is built from 14 residues. Germline V gives CDR1 MNHEY, CDR2 SVGEGT. V lost 5 bases and J lost 4; bases outside the gene matches: 6. The CDR3 reads CASSRQGRGETQYF. The DNA of the CDR3 is TGTGCCAGCAGTAGACAGGGGAGAGGAGAGACCCAGTACTTC.

This clone was seen once. The chain uses TRBV3-1 and TRBJ2-5; 7 bases fit TRBD1. The CDR3 covers 15 residues. The germline V gene has CDR1 LGHDT and CDR2 YNNKEL (reference sequence). V shed 7 bases and J 5 bases; nucleotides not matched to a gene: 13. Here the CDR3 reads CASIPNTGEGETQYF. In DNA form, the CDR3 reads TGTGCCAGCATCCCCAATACAGGGGAAGGGGAGACCCAGTACTTC.

This clone has at least ten counts. The chain couples TRBV5-4 to TRBJ2-3, with a weak D call TRBD1 (6 bases). Deletions cut 1 base from V and 4 bases from J, with 7 bases between. From germline, CDR1 is SGHNT and CDR2 YYREEE (reference sequence). The CDR3 runs to 13 residues. The CDR3 spells CASSLKGADTQYF. The CDR3, as DNA: TGTGCCAGCAGCTTGAAGGGGGCAGATACGCAGTATTTT.

This clone was recorded at least ten times. The gene calls are TRBV20-1 and TRBJ1-5; D is uncertain. Germline lookup yields CDR1 DFQATT and CDR2 SNEGSKA (reference sequence). The V and J ends lost 3 bases and 0 bases respectively, with 15 bases between them. This CDR3 comprises 16 residues. The CDR3 sequence is CSARGGGPYSNQPQHF. CDR3 nucleotide sequence: TGCAGTGCTAGGGGCGGAGGCCCATATAGCAATCAGCCCCAGCATTTT.

This clone was seen repeatedly, ten times or more. Other DNA sequences in the sample encode the same CDR3. The V call is TRBV19, the J call TRBJ2-3, with 11 positions matching TRBD2. CDR1 LNHDA and CDR2 SQIVND come from the germline V gene (reference sequence). V lost 0 bases, J lost 6 bases, and 8 bases stayed unmatched. CDR3 length: 17 residues. The DNA of the CDR3 is TGTGCCAGTAGTATAGACCTAGCGGGAGGACTTGTGGATACGCAGTATTTT. It codes for CASSIDLAGGLVDTQYF. Looking up the rest from reference TRBV19 and TRBJ2-3 gives the full variable domain: DGGITQSPKYLFRKEGQNVTLSCEQNLNHDAMYWYRQDPGQGLRLIYYSQIVNDFQKGDIAEGYSVSREKKESFPLTVTSAQKNPTAFYLCASSIDLAGGLVDTQYFGPGTRLTVL.

This clone was picked up many times. The chain combines TRBV7-2 with TRBJ2-3; 7 positions agree with TRBD1. Trimming took 7 bases from V and 1 from J; bases not matched to a gene: 8. Looked up from germline, CDR1 is SGHTA and CDR2 is FQGNSA. This CDR3 contains 15 residues. CDR3 residues: CASILDRDRTDTQYF. The CDR3 DNA reads as TGTGCCAGCATCCTCGACAGGGATCGCACAGATACGCAGTATTTT.

This clone has a count of ten or more. V is TRBV5-1 and J is TRBJ2-1; no reliable D call. Trimming stripped 0 bases from V and 4 bases from J, with 11 bases between. This CDR3 contains 15 residues. In germline, CDR1 is SGHRS, CDR2 YFSETQ. CDR3 amino acids: CASSLGVPIYNEQFF. CDR3 DNA sequence: TGCGCCAGCAGCTTGGGAGTCCCAATATACAATGAGCAGTTCTTC.

The sample holds many counts of this clone. The chain employs TRBV10-1 and TRBJ2-3; D may be TRBD2 (6 bases). Trimming took off 0 bases at V and 2 bases at J, with 9 bases between the two ends. This CDR3 contains 15 residues. Per germline, CDR1 WNHNN and CDR2 SYGVQD (reference sequence). CDR3 bases: TGCGCCAGCAGTGAGTCGGGACTCAACACAGATACGCAGTATTTT. Translated: CASSESGLNTDTQYF.

This clone qualifies as medium-sized. The rearrangement links TRBV6-2 or TRBV6-3 to TRBJ1-1; 8 nucleotides line up with TRBD1. CDR1 MNHEY and CDR2 SVGEGT come from the germline V gene. The junction had 5 bases not matched to a gene; V was cut back by 6 bases and J by 2 bases. The CDR3 consists of 14 residues. The CDR3 DNA reads TGTGCCAGCAGCGAACAGGGGGGCAACACTGAAGCTTTCTTT. The encoded protein is CASSEQGGNTEAFF.

This clone has a count of ten or more. This chain uses TRBV20-1 with TRBJ2-7, with no clear D. Trimming took 8 bases from V and 5 from J, leaving 13 bases between them. The CDR3 sequence is 11 residues long. CDR1 DFQATT and CDR2 SNEGSKA come from the germline V gene (reference sequence). CDR3 loop: CSPLASHEQYF. In nucleotides, the CDR3 is TGCAGTCCCTTAGCTTCACACGAGCAGTACTTC.

This clone was picked up many times. This sequence joins TRBV18 and TRBJ1-1, with D uncertain. This CDR3 is built from 16 residues. The V gene lost 4 bases and the J gene lost 0 bases, with 15 bases spanning the gap. Germline CDR1 and CDR2: KGHSH and LQKENI. DNA for the CDR3: TGTGCCAGCTCACTCTCGGCTACAGCGATGAACACTGAAGCTTTCTTT. Its protein is CASSLSATAMNTEAFF.

This clone came up many times. This chain joins TRBV7-2 and TRBJ2-7, with a possible D match to TRBD1 (5 bases). The germline V gene encodes CDR1 SGHTA and CDR2 FQGNSA. The CDR3 spans 13 residues. Trimming pared 1 base from V and 7 bases from J, leaving 11 bases between. For the CDR3, the DNA is TGTGCCAGCAGCTTAGTCCAGGGCGGAGAGCAGTACTTC. Translating gives CASSLVQGGEQYF.

In its sample, this clone was seen a few times. This may arise from a read error, as a much more abundant clone is one base away. This chain connects TRBV6-5 to TRBJ1-4; 10 bases map to TRBD1. V was pared by 1 base and J by 6 bases, with 2 bases of the junction left unmatched. The CDR3 has 15 residues. The germline CDR1 and CDR2 sequences are MNHEY and SVGAGI. CDR3 residues: CASSYLGQGYEKLFF. CDR3 in DNA: TGTGCCAGCAGTTACTTGGGACAGGGGTATGAAAAACTGTTTTTT.

This chain links TRBV20-1 with TRBJ1-6; unclear D gene. The CDR3 contains 13 residues. Trimming removed 0 bases from V and 8 bases from J, with 8 bases in between. Per germline, CDR1 DFQATT and CDR2 SNEGSKA (reference sequence). This chain's CDR3 is CSARERLDSPLHF. CDR3 DNA: TGCAGTGCTAGAGAAAGGTTGGATTCACCCCTCCACTTT.

This clone was counted ten times or more. The V gene is TRBV5-8, the J gene TRBJ1-5, with D tentatively TRBD1 (5 bases). Germline CDR1 and CDR2: SGHTS and YDEGEE. Trimming shortened V by 4 bases and J by 7 bases, and 18 bases separated the two germline ends. The CDR3 totals 15 residues. The CDR3 loop is CASSTLEGPGQPQHF. CDR3 in DNA: TGTGCCAGCAGCACCCTGGAGGGGCCCGGCCAGCCCCAGCATTTT. The whole variable domain, remainder taken from reference TRBV5-8 and TRBJ1-5, is EAGVTQSPTHLIKTRGQQATLRCSPISGHTSVYWYQQALGLGLQFLLWYDEGEERNRGNFPPRFSGRQFPNYSSELNVNALELEDSALYLCASSTLEGPGQPQHFGDGTRLSIL.

This clone is judged medium-sized (0.01 to 0.1%). V and J are TRBV2 and TRBJ1-2; 7 nucleotides match TRBD1. The CDR3 is made up of 13 amino acids. The V gene's germline CDR1 is SNHLY and CDR2 FYNNEI. The CDR3 here is CACQQGKEGGYTF. DNA for the CDR3: TGTGCTTGCCAACAGGGGAAGGAGGGAGGCTACACCTTC.